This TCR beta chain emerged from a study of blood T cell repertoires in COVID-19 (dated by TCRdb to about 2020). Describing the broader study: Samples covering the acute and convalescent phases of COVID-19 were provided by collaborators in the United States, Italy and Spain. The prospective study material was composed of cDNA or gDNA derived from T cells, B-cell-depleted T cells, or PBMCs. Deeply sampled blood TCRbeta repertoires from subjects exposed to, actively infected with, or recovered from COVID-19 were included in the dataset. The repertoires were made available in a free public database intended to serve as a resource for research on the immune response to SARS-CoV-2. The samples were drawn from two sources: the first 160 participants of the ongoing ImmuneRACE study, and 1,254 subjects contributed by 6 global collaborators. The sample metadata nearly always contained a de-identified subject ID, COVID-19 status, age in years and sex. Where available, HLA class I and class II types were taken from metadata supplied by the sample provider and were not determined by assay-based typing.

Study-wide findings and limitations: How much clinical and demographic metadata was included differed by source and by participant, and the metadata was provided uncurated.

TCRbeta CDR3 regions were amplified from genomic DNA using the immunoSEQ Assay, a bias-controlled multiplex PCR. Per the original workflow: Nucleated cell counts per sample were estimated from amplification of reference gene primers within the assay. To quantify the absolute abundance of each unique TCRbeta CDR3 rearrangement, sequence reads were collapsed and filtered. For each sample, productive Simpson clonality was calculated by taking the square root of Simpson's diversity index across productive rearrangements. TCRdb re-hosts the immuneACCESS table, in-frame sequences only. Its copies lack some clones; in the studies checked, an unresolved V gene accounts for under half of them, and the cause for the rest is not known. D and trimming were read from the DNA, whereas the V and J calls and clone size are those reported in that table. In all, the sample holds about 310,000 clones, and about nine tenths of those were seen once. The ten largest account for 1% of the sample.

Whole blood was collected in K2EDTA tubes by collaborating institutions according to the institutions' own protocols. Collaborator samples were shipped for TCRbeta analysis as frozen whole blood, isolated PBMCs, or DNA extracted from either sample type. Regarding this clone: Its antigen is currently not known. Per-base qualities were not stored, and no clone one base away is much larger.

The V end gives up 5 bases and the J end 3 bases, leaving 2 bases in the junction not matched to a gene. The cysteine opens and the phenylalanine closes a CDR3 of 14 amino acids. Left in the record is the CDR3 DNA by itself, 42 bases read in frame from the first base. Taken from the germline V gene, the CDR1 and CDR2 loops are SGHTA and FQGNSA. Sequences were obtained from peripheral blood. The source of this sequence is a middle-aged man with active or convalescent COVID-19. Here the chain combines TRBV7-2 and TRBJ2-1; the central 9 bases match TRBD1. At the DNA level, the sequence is TGTGCCAGCAGCCCGGGACAGGGCTACAATGAGCAGTTCTTC. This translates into CASSPGQGYNEQFF. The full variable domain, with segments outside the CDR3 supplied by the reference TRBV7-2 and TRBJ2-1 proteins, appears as GAGVSQSPSNKVTEKGKDVELRCDPISGHTALYWYRQSLGQGLEFLIYFQGNSAPDKSGLPSDRFSAERTGGSVSTLTIQRTQQEDSAVYLCASSPGQGYNEQFFGPGTRLTVL.